This TCR beta chain was observed in a study of regulatory T cells in long-lasting Graves disease. This sample's time point: persistent/refractory GD, antithyroid drugs over 5 years with positive TRAb. Scientists built the TCR library using RNA that was extracted from PBMCs. General study results and limits: Newly diagnosed patients had higher TCR diversity than persistent Graves' patients did. With 2,500 to 3,500 shared public clonotypes, persistent patients exceeded new patients, who shared about a thousand. What was studied was peripheral blood only, and not thyroid tissue.

This CDR3 contains 15 residues. CDR1 and CDR2 from the germline V gene are MNHEY and SMNVEV (reference sequence). The V gene lost 8 bases and the J gene lost 4 bases, with 21 bases spanning the gap. Sequencing libraries for TCR beta were prepared with iRepertoire HTBI primers and Arm-PCR of CDR3 regions. Authors' data handling: Overall, samples carried around 60 TRBV and approximately 14 TRBJ segments. MiXCR, applied by TCRdb to the multiplex PCR reads, yields one record per CDR3 protein. The V and J calls were determined by TCRdb, not by the authors. The table records some 280,000 distinct CDR3 sequences, 20% to 25% of them present only once. Comments on this clonotype: What it binds is unknown. This may come from a read error, since a much larger clone is one base off.

The material sequenced was peripheral blood mononuclear cells (PBMCs), taken when the disease was refractory, from a patient treated with antithyroid drugs. The chain uses TRBV27 and TRBJ2-7; possibly TRBD1 or TRBD2 for D (5 bases each). The clonotype originates from a female donor with Graves disease. CDR3 sequence: CASRYTGRGSYEQYF. In DNA, the CDR3 is TGTGCCAGCCGATACACGGGACGGGGTTCTTACGAGCAGTACTTC.